The 31 T cell receptor beta chains given below trace back to one sample, sequenced in a study of T cells after yellow fever vaccination. TCRdb re-derived calls from the 5' RACE reads in MiXCR, one entry per CDR3 protein. The sample consists of about 75,000 distinct CDR3 sequences, approximately 7.3% of them appearing once. Sample: CD8+ T cells sorted from PBMCs, taken 10 to 11 days after the first yellow fever vaccination. The receptors shown here come from a man aged 18 to 35 who received the YFV17D yellow fever vaccine.

This clonotype has ten or more counts. The V and J genes are TRBV12-3 or TRBV12-4 and TRBJ2-1, with D uncertain. V lost 4 bases, J lost 8 bases, and 12 bases lay in between. CDR3 size: 13 residues. The chain's CDR3 is CASSSLPLDEQFF. For the CDR3, the DNA is TGTGCCAGCAGTTCACTACCCTTAGATGAGCAGTTCTTC.

The sample holds many counts of this clonotype. The CDR3 loop is CASSLGRRNSPLHF. The DNA of the CDR3 is TGTGCCAGCAGCTTAGGACGTAGAAATTCACCCCTCCACTTT. The chain links TRBV7-2 to TRBJ1-6, with D unresolved. This CDR3 is built from 14 residues. Trimming left V 1 base short and J 7 bases short, with 8 bases between. CDR1 is SGHTA and CDR2 is FQGNSA in the germline V gene.

This clonotype was recorded at least ten times. The chain couples TRBV5-1 to TRBJ2-3; D possibly corresponds to TRBD2 (6 bases). There are 13 residues in the CDR3. Trimming left V 2 bases short and J 4 bases short, with 8 bases between. The germline V gene has CDR1 SGHRS and CDR2 YFSETQ. The CDR3 region is CASSFLASDTQYF. DNA of the CDR3: TGCGCCAGCAGCTTTCTAGCGTCAGATACGCAGTATTTT. Full variable domain (missing parts from reference TRBV5-1 and TRBJ2-3): KAGVTQTPRYLIKTRGQQVTLSCSPISGHRSVSWYQQTPGQGLQFLFEYFSETQRNKGNFPGRFSGRQFSNSRSEMNVSTLELGDSALYLCASSFLASDTQYFGPGTRLTVL.

In its sample, this clonotype was seen a few times. The V gene is TRBV5-1, the J gene TRBJ2-7, with D maybe TRBD1 (6 bases). Germline V gives CDR1 SGHRS, CDR2 YFSETQ. V lost 2 bases and J lost 1, with 13 bases in between. The length of the CDR3 is 15 residues. Written as DNA, the CDR3 is TGCGCCAGCAGCTTCGGTGGACAGCCATCCTACGAGCAGTACTTC. Protein sequence: CASSFGGQPSYEQYF.

This CDR3 reads CASSSVEGIGLEQYF. The CDR3 nucleotides read TGTGCCAGCTCCTCTGTTGAGGGGATCGGCTTGGAGCAGTACTTC. The chain couples TRBV18 to TRBJ2-7; either TRBD1 or TRBD2 may fit D (5 bases each). V was trimmed by 6 bases and J by 7 bases, leaving 22 bases between them. CDR1 KGHSH and CDR2 LQKENI come from the germline V gene. The CDR3 has 15 amino acids.

The V and J genes are TRBV6-2 or TRBV6-3 and TRBJ2-2; D unresolved. This CDR3 region has 14 residues. Germline V gives CDR1 MNHEY, CDR2 SVGEGT. V dropped 0 bases and J dropped 1 base, with 3 bases sitting between them. The CDR3 protein is CASSYSRNTGELFF. CDR3 DNA sequence: TGTGCCAGCAGTTACTCGCGGAACACCGGGGAGCTGTTTTTT.

The chain employs TRBV15 and TRBJ1-1; D remains ambiguous. The CDR3 is made up of 17 amino acids. The V end lost 0 bases, the J end lost 0 bases, and 14 bases lay between the germline ends. CDR1 LNHNV and CDR2 YYDKDF come from the germline V gene (reference sequence). CDR3 residues: CATSRDPLVEMNTEAFF. The CDR3 region has the DNA TGTGCCACCAGCAGAGATCCTTTGGTAGAAATGAACACTGAAGCTTTCTTT.

The table lists this clonotype with many counts. The chain is built from TRBV7-3 and TRBJ2-1; weak D call: TRBD2 (7 bases). The CDR3 contains 15 residues. Germline V gives CDR1 SGHTA, CDR2 FQGTGA. V lost 1 base to trimming and J lost 3 bases, with 10 bases between them. As DNA, the CDR3 is TGTGCCAGCAGCTTAAGGGGGGGCTTCTACAATGAGCAGTTCTTC. Its protein product is CASSLRGGFYNEQFF.

The chain links TRBV7-9 to TRBJ1-5, with D tentatively TRBD1 (6 bases). The CDR3 has 16 amino acids. Germline V gene sequence: CDR1 SEHNR, CDR2 FQNEAQ (reference sequence). V was trimmed by 1 base and J by 3 bases, leaving 13 bases between them. The CDR3 sequence is CASSLEIAGDNQPQHF. The CDR3 nucleotides read TGTGCCAGCAGCTTAGAGATCGCAGGGGACAATCAGCCCCAGCATTTT.

In its sample, this clonotype was seen many times. The chain recombines TRBV4-3 with TRBJ1-1; a weak D match, TRBD1 (6 bases). The CDR3 contains 14 residues. CDR1 is LGHNA and CDR2 is YSLEER in the germline V gene. V was pared by 3 bases and J by 4 bases, with 12 bases between. The DNA of the CDR3 is TGCGCCAGCAGCCAGGGACACGCTGGCACTGAAGCTTTCTTT. Protein product: CASSQGHAGTEAFF.

This clonotype was found a few times. This chain connects TRBV4-1 to TRBJ1-1; D remains unclear. Trimming took 3 bases from V and 2 from J, leaving 10 bases between them. Per the germline V gene, CDR1 is MGHRA and CDR2 is YSYEKL. The CDR3 is 14 residues long. CDR3 sequence: CASSHPTQNTEAFF. CDR3 coding DNA: TGCGCCAGCAGCCATCCTACTCAAAACACTGAAGCTTTCTTT.

Ten or more counts support this clonotype. J is TRBJ2-1 and V is TRBV4-2; 9 bases map to TRBD2. This CDR3 comprises 14 residues. The germline V gene encodes CDR1 LGHNA and CDR2 YNFKEQ. J gave up 8 bases and V 4 bases, and 6 bases lay outside the gene matches. CDR3 sequence reads: CASSPAGGPYEQFF. CDR3 in DNA: TGTGCCAGCAGCCCTGCGGGGGGGCCGTATGAGCAGTTCTTC.

Many counts were recorded for this clonotype. The rearrangement joins TRBV4-3 to TRBJ2-5, with 8 bases identical to TRBD2. The CDR3 contains 15 residues. Germline values: CDR1 LGHNA, CDR2 YSLEER. V trimming: 0 bases; J trimming: 2 bases; junction bases outside the gene matches: 2. The CDR3 coding sequence is TGCGCCAGCAGCCAAGATCGGGGGGGTCAAGAGACCCAGTACTTC. It codes for CASSQDRGGQETQYF.

This clonotype was counted between two and nine times. The DNA for the CDR3 is TGTGCCAGCAGTAGAAGCGGGGGGGCCCCAGATACGCAGTATTTT. It codes for CASSRSGGAPDTQYF. This chain uses TRBV27 with TRBJ2-3; 10 bases match TRBD2. CDR3 length: 15 residues. Per germline, CDR1 MNHEY and CDR2 SMNVEV (reference sequence). With 5 bases clipped from V and 4 bases from J, the junction kept 6 bases outside the gene matches.

The chain links TRBV11-2 to TRBJ2-3; tentative D call: TRBD1 (6 bases). There are 19 residues in the CDR3. V lost 4 bases to trimming and J lost 1 base, with 24 bases between them. Germline lookup yields CDR1 SGHAT and CDR2 FQNNGV. In DNA form, the CDR3 reads TGTGCCAGCAGCTCAAGGACAGTTTATTATTCCACGGGCACAGATACGCAGTATTTT. Amino acid sequence: CASSSRTVYYSTGTDTQYF.

In its sample, this clonotype was seen many times. V and J are TRBV7-3 and TRBJ1-2; TRBD1 might be the D (6 bases). V was cut by 4 bases and J by 3 bases, with 15 bases left in between. Germline V gives CDR1 SGHTA, CDR2 FQGTGA. The CDR3 is 15 residues long. CDR3 coding DNA: TGTGCCAGCAGCTCTAGGGCGGGGGCGGACTATGGCTACACCTTC. It translates to CASSSRAGADYGYTF.

This clonotype was detected many times. The chain recombines TRBV11-1 with TRBJ2-5; 13 bases agree with TRBD2. Losses at the gene ends were 1 base for V and 3 bases for J; bases not matched to a gene: 8. The germline V gene encodes CDR1 SGHAT and CDR2 FQDESV (reference sequence). The CDR3 is made up of 18 amino acids. The CDR3 loop reads CASSLVPRTSGGKETQYF. In nucleotides, the CDR3 is TGTGCCAGCAGCTTAGTGCCCCGGACTAGCGGGGGTAAAGAGACCCAGTACTTC. Full variable domain (rest looked up from reference TRBV11-1 and TRBJ2-5): EAEVAQSPRYKITEKSQAVAFWCDPISGHATLYWYRQILGQGPELLVQFQDESVVDDSQLPKDRFSAERLKGVDSTLKIQPAELGDSAMYLCASSLVPRTSGGKETQYFGPGTRLLVL.

There are a few counts of this clonotype. The V and J genes are TRBV2 and TRBJ2-7, with 7 bases that match TRBD1. The CDR3 has 12 amino acids. Germline loops: CDR1 SNHLY, CDR2 FYNNEI. J was trimmed by 5 bases and V by 8 bases; bases with no gene match: 6. Written as DNA, the CDR3 is TGTGCCAGCTTTGGACAGGCCCACGAGCAGTACGTC. This sequence encodes CASFGQAHEQYV.

This clonotype was picked up many times. This chain uses TRBV27 with TRBJ2-1, with TRBD2 matching 10 bases. The CDR3 extends over 17 amino acids. The germline V gene encodes CDR1 MNHEY and CDR2 SMNVEV (reference sequence). After removal of 0 bases from V and 3 bases from J, the junction contained 5 bases not matched to a gene. The CDR3 region has the DNA TGTGCCAGCAGTTTATCGGTAGCGGGGGGCTACTACAATGAGCAGTTCTTC. Translated, it gives CASSLSVAGGYYNEQFF.

This clonotype was observed a few times. The chain recombines TRBV6-6 with TRBJ1-5, with D possibly TRBD1 on 5 matching bases. The CDR3 has 16 residues. Germline V gene data show CDR1 as MNHNY and CDR2 as SVGAGI (reference sequence). The ends were cut back, 4 bases at V and 1 base at J, with 14 bases in the middle. The DNA for the CDR3 is TGTGCCAGCAGTTCCATGGGCAGGGCGAGCAATCAGCCCCAGCATTTT. This translates into CASSSMGRASNQPQHF.

This clonotype was seen at least ten times. V and J are TRBV25-1 and TRBJ1-1; D is uncertain. Trimming shortened V by 3 bases and J by 1 base, and 12 bases separated the two germline ends. The CDR3 contains 15 residues. CDR1 is MGHDK and CDR2 is SYGVNS in the germline V gene. DNA for the CDR3: TGTGCCAGCAGTGAGTCTAAGGACGCGAACACTGAAGCTTTCTTT. Its translation is CASSESKDANTEAFF.

This clonotype appeared many times. V gene TRBV4-1 combines with J gene TRBJ2-1, with D uncertain. The CDR3 length is 12 residues. The germline gives CDR1 MGHRA, CDR2 YSYEKL. Trimming took 1 base from V and 6 from J, leaving 4 bases between them. The CDR3 coding sequence is TGCGCCAGCAGCCAAGGGTCCAATGAGCAGTTCTTC. It specifies CASSQGSNEQFF.

The chain employs TRBV21-1 and TRBJ2-7; the D segment call TRBD2 is taken from the table without a DNA check. TRBV21-1 counts as a pseudogene. This CDR3 is built from 18 residues. CDR3 sequence: CASSKGRTWRGIPYEQYF. The CDR3 DNA follows: TGTGCCAGCAGCAAAGGGAGGACTTGGAGGGGTATTCCCTACGAGCAGTACTTC.

This clonotype has ten or more counts. The V and J genes are TRBV19 and TRBJ2-1, with 8 bases aligning to TRBD1. Trimming at V came to 4 bases and at J to 5 bases, leaving 7 bases not matched to a gene. The CDR3 is 15 residues long. Germline CDR1 and CDR2: LNHDA and SQIVND (reference sequence). The CDR3 region has the DNA TGTGCCAGTAGTAAGGAGACAGGGGTCCACAATGAGCAGTTCTTC. This translates into CASSKETGVHNEQFF.

V usage is TRBV6-6 and J usage is TRBJ1-5; D may be TRBD1 (5 bases). This CDR3 contains 15 residues. CDR1 MNHNY and CDR2 SVGAGI come from the germline V gene (reference sequence). With 4 bases removed from V and 0 bases from J, the gap between germline ends came to 10 bases. The CDR3 nucleotides read TGTGCCAGCAGTTCGGGACCCAGTAGCAATCAGCCCCAGCATTTT. Protein sequence: CASSSGPSSNQPQHF.

This clonotype was seen only a few times. The chain employs TRBV7-6 and TRBJ2-7, with TRBD2 matching over 8 bases. The ends lost 5 bases at V and 5 bases at J; junction bases unmatched: 11. The germline V gene encodes CDR1 SGHVS and CDR2 FNYEAQ. CDR3 size: 15 residues. In DNA form, the CDR3 reads TGTGCCAGCAGCCAAAGCGGGGGCGCCGGGGACGAGCAGTACTTC. Its translation: CASSQSGGAGDEQYF.

This clonotype was seen ten or more times. The V call is TRBV12-3 or TRBV12-4, the J call TRBJ1-3; TRBD1 might be the D (5 bases). V lost 3 bases and J lost 0, with 9 bases in between. The CDR3 is 15 amino acids. CDR3 in amino acids: CASSLGGNSGNTIYF. The CDR3 DNA follows: TGTGCCAGCAGTTTGGGGGGTAACTCTGGAAACACCATATATTTT.

Many counts were recorded for this clonotype. The CDR3 bases are TGTGCCAGCAGTTTATCGGTGCCTAGCGGATATCTATACAATGAGCAGTTCTTC. Amino acids: CASSLSVPSGYLYNEQFF. The chain uses TRBV27 and TRBJ2-1, with 7 bases aligning to TRBD2. V was pared by 0 bases and J by 4 bases, with 12 bases of the junction left unmatched. CDR1 is MNHEY, CDR2 SMNVEV, per germline (reference sequence). This CDR3 spans 18 amino acids.

This clonotype has only a few counts. The V call is TRBV7-6, the J call TRBJ2-7; D unclear. The CDR3 is 15 amino acids. Germline CDR1 and CDR2: SGHVS and FNYEAQ. V was trimmed by 1 base and J by 2 bases, leaving 12 bases between them. The CDR3 sequence is CASSLDPGSTYEQYF. CDR3 nucleotide sequence: TGTGCCAGCAGCTTAGACCCAGGATCGACCTACGAGCAGTACTTC.

A single count supports this clonotype. This sequence may be a read error, since a much larger clone differs from it by one base. This likely comes from a read error, as the CDR3 has no conserved phenylalanine or tryptophan at its end. CDR3 sequence reads: CASSYHVKQAQYS. The CDR3 DNA reads TGTGCCAGCAGTTACCACGTAAAACAGGCCCAGTACTCC. This chain connects TRBV6-2 or TRBV6-3 to TRBJ2-5; the D gene is possibly TRBD1 (5 bases). Between the trimmed V and J ends, which lost 2 bases and 9 bases, there was a span of 13 bases. The CDR3 extends over 13 amino acids. Germline CDR1 is MNHEY and CDR2 is SVGEGT.

This clonotype was observed at least ten times. J is TRBJ2-4 and V is TRBV18; 8 nucleotides match TRBD1. This CDR3 has 19 amino acids. V shed 0 bases and J 1 base; nucleotides not matched to a gene: 11. The V gene's germline CDR1 is KGHSH and CDR2 LQKENI. Here the CDR3 DNA reads TGTGCCAGCTCACCACCGGGACAGGCGACGTCGAGGGCCAAAAACATTCAGTACTTC. Protein: CASSPPGQATSRAKNIQYF.